This TCR beta chain was sequenced for a study of blood T cell repertoires in COVID-19. Study overall: The cDNA or gDNA used as material had been derived from T cells, B-cell-depleted T cells, or PBMCs.

Trimming cost V 0 bases and J 4 bases, with 9 bases left between them. Germline CDR1 is MNHEY and CDR2 is SMNVEV (reference sequence). This CDR3 is 14 amino acids long. Libraries were prepared by immunoSEQ multiplex PCR; TCRdb keeps only in-frame clonotypes and omits some of them. The data show about 230,000 clones, approximately 85% seen once. This clonotype was obtained from a man aged 45 to 65 with COVID-19, enrolled during active disease. The source material was peripheral blood. The J gene is TRBJ1-2, the V gene TRBV27; tentatively, D is TRBD1 (5 bases). This CDR3 is CASSLSWQGYGYTF. The CDR3 DNA sequence: TGTGCCAGCAGTTTATCGTGGCAGGGCTATGGCTACACCTTC.